Each of the 4 T cell receptor beta chains below was sequenced from the same sample in a study of T-cell memory formation after mild COVID-19. TCRdb independently ran MiXCR on the 5' RACE reads; one entry per CDR3 protein. The repertoire has about 270,000 distinct CDR3 sequences, 15% to 20% of them found once; the top ten carry roughly 25%. Sequencing input: PBMCs or a T cell subset sorted from them (not recorded which). All receptors derive from a man between 18 and 35 years old who had mild COVID-19 (a few samples of this study predate the infection). Cell type and time point are not known.

This clonotype was observed a few times. CDR3 coding DNA: TGCAGTGCTAGAAACGGGGAAAGCTCCTACGAGCAGTACGTC. It is translated as CSARNGESSYEQYV. This chain connects TRBV20-1 to TRBJ2-7; the D gene is possibly TRBD2 (5 bases). The V gene lost 2 bases and the J gene lost 0 bases, with 11 bases spanning the gap. CDR3 size: 14 residues. CDR1 and CDR2 from the germline V gene are DFQATT and SNEGSKA (reference sequence).

The genes are TRBV6-4 and TRBJ2-2; D is undetermined. Looked up from germline, CDR1 is MRHNA and CDR2 is SNTAGT. This CDR3 is built from 14 residues. The ends were cut back, 4 bases at V and 7 bases at J, with 13 bases in the middle. The CDR3 region has the DNA TGTGCCAGCAGTGCCTCGGGTATCGGCGGGGAGCTGTTTTTT. Translation gives CASSASGIGGELFF.

The V call is TRBV2, the J call TRBJ2-3; D is possibly TRBD1 or TRBD2 (5 bases each). V shed 4 bases and J shed 7 bases, with 21 bases lying between them. Germline V CDR1 and CDR2: SNHLY, FYNNEI. There are 16 residues in the CDR3. The CDR3 DNA reads as TGTGCCAGCAGTGGCCCCCCCCTAAGTGGGACGCATACGCAGTATTTT. Residues: CASSGPPLSGTHTQYF.

This clonotype was recorded a few times. The chain combines TRBV7-3 with TRBJ2-2, with 10 bases aligning to TRBD2. The junction had 8 bases not matched to a gene; V was cut back by 5 bases and J by 5 bases. This CDR3 contains 16 residues. Germline loops: CDR1 SGHTA, CDR2 FQGTGA. The CDR3 coding sequence is TGTGCCAGCAGCAAGCAGAGCGGGGGGGCGACCGGGGAGCTGTTTTTT. Protein sequence: CASSKQSGGATGELFF.